The rows below give T cell receptor beta chains drawn from one sample of a study of blood T cell repertoires in COVID-19. The table came from immunoSEQ multiplex PCR; TCRdb's copy has only in-frame clones and leaves some out. This sample has about 110,000 clones, with 85% to 90% found just once. The sample consisted of peripheral blood. All receptors derive from a human donor in a cohort sampled during active COVID-19. The CDR3 runs from the conserved cysteine through the conserved F or W.

CDR3: CATSDNSGGPYNEQFF; J: TRBJ2-1; V: TRBV24-1
CDR3: CASSLATGSSYEQYF; J: TRBJ2-7; V: TRBV7-2
CDR3: CASWGDGYTF; J: TRBJ1-2; V: TRBV10-3
CDR3: CASSQDRGHDYGYTF; J: TRBJ1-2; V: TRBV4-2
CDR3: CASNPGWGSDTGELFF; J: TRBJ2-2; V: TRBV7-9
CDR3: CASSARTGGVYEQYF; J: TRBJ2-7; V: TRBV7-9
CDR3: CASSLAARAYYEQYF; J: TRBJ2-7; V: TRBV5-6
CDR3: CASSFGLRGQQYF; J: TRBJ2-7; V: TRBV12-3/TRBV12-4
CDR3: CASSVVASPSDTQYF; J: TRBJ2-3; V: TRBV9
CDR3: CATRVAETDTQYF; J: TRBJ2-3; V: TRBV18
CDR3: CASRQVNEQFF; J: TRBJ2-1; V: TRBV6-5
CDR3: CASSQWGLAGLGQETQYF; J: TRBJ2-5; V: TRBV5-1
CDR3: CASSYSSRAIQYF; J: TRBJ2-4; V: TRBV6-6
CDR3: CSVGAGFYEQYF; J: TRBJ2-7; V: TRBV29-1
CDR3: CASSNLRGGNEKLFF; J: TRBJ1-4; V: TRBV27
CDR3: CSGRQGGKVFF; J: TRBJ1-4; V: TRBV29-1
CDR3: CASSFSFPDRGLVETQYF; J: TRBJ2-5; V: TRBV28
CDR3: CASTTLGRGGENNSPLHF; J: TRBJ1-6; V: TRBV28
CDR3: CASGFFQRSYNSPLHF; J: TRBJ1-6; V: TRBV12-5
CDR3: CASSVGGAGELFF; J: TRBJ2-2; V: TRBV9
CDR3: CASSYYWGGDEQFF; J: TRBJ2-1; V: TRBV7-2
CDR3: CASSKADRARETQYF; J: TRBJ2-5; V: TRBV21-1
CDR3: CASRRGTSGSSEQYF; J: TRBJ2-7; V: TRBV2
CDR3: CASSLRLAGGTQETQYF; J: TRBJ2-5; V: TRBV5-1
CDR3: CASSIGVGHNEKLFF; J: TRBJ1-4; V: TRBV19
CDR3: CASSQDLVSSYEQYF; J: TRBJ2-7; V: TRBV4-2
CDR3: CASSLPFSEAFF; J: TRBJ1-1; V: TRBV7-9
CDR3: CASALSPGGYGYTF; J: TRBJ1-2; V: TRBV12-5
CDR3: CASSRQDVVTEAFF; J: TRBJ1-1; V: TRBV18
CDR3: CASSQDFVTGVSSGYTF; J: TRBJ1-2; V: TRBV4-1
CDR3: CASSFPGTSGTGQFF; J: TRBJ2-1; V: TRBV11-2
CDR3: CASSTKRGVAYEQYF; J: TRBJ2-7; V: TRBV6-2/TRBV6-3
CDR3: CASSRKIIGGQTYEQYF; J: TRBJ2-7; V: TRBV6-6
CDR3: CASRRKSSYNSPLHF; J: TRBJ1-6; V: TRBV21-1
CDR3: CASSPVAGSYNEQFF; J: TRBJ2-1; V: TRBV18
CDR3: CASSHGLTGTFPSYEQYF; J: TRBJ2-7; V: TRBV19
CDR3: CASSRDRSADTQYF; J: TRBJ2-3; V: TRBV14
CDR3: CASSGTGLNGYTF; J: TRBJ1-2; V: TRBV25-1
CDR3: CASGGGIGSNQPQHF; J: TRBJ1-5; V: TRBV24-1
CDR3: CASSIWGEGENTGELFF; J: TRBJ2-2; V: TRBV19
CDR3: CASSERQGIYEQYF; J: TRBJ2-7; V: TRBV2
CDR3: CASSEQGGSDEQYF; J: TRBJ2-7; V: TRBV6-1
CDR3: CASTIGTGGSYNEQFF; J: TRBJ2-1; V: TRBV2
CDR3: CASSASPDTQYF; J: TRBJ2-3; V: TRBV13
CDR3: CASSEAAHSGNTIYF; J: TRBJ1-3; V: TRBV2
CDR3: CASSQNQGLGNSPLHF; J: TRBJ1-6; V: TRBV19
CDR3: CATSDFYNQETQYF; J: TRBJ2-5; V: TRBV24-1
CDR3: CASSDRSDTDTQYF; J: TRBJ2-3; V: TRBV18